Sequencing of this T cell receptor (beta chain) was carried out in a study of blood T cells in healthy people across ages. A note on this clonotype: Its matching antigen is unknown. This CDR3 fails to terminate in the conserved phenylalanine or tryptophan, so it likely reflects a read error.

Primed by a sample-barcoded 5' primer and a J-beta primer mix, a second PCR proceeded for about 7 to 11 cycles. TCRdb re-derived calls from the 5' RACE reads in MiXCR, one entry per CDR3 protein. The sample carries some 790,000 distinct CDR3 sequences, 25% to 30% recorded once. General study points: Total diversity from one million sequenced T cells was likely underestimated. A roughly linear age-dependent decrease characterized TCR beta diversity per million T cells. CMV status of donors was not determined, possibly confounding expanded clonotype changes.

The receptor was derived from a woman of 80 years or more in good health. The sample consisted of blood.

The CDR3 DNA reads as TGTGCCAGCAGCCCAAGCGGGGGACCCTACAATGAGCAGTTCTGC. Its protein is CASSPSGGPYNEQFC. The chain is built from TRBV3-1 and TRBJ2-1; 8 bases are shared with TRBD2. This CDR3 has 15 residues. J gave up 2 bases and V 4 bases, and 4 bases lay outside the gene matches. Germline CDR1 reads LGHDT; CDR2 reads YNNKEL (reference sequence).